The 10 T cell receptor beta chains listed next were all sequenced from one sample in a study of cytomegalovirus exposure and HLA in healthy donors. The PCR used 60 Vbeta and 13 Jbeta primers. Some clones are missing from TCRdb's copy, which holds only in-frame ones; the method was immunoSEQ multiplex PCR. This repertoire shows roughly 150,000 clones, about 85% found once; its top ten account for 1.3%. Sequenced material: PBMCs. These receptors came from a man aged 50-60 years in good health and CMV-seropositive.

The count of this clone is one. In DNA, the CDR3 is TGCAGCGTTGACCAGCGGGGGAACACCGGGGAGCTGTTTTTT. This gives the protein CSVDQRGNTGELFF. The chain couples TRBV29-1 to TRBJ2-2; 7 positions agree with TRBD2. The ends lost 3 bases at V and 1 base at J; junction bases unmatched: 2. Looked up from germline, CDR1 is SQVTM and CDR2 is ANQGSEA. The CDR3 has 14 amino acids.

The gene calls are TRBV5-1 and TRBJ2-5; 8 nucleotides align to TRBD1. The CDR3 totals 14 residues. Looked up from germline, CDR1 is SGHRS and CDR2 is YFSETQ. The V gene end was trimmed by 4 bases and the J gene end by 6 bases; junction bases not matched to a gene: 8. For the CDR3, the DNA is TGCGCCAGCAGCAACGACAGGGGAGGAAAGACCCAGTACTTC. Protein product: CASSNDRGGKTQYF.

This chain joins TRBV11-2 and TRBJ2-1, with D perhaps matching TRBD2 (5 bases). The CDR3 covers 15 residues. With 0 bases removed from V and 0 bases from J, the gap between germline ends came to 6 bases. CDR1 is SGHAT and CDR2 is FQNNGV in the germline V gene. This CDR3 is CASSLEGSSYNEQFF. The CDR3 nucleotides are TGTGCCAGCAGCTTAGAAGGGAGCTCCTACAATGAGCAGTTCTTC.

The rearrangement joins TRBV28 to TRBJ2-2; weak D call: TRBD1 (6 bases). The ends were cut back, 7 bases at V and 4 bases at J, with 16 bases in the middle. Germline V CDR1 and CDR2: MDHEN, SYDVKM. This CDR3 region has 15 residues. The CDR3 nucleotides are TGTGCCAGCACTGATGGGACAAGGAGCACCGGGGAGCTGTTTTTT. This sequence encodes CASTDGTRSTGELFF.

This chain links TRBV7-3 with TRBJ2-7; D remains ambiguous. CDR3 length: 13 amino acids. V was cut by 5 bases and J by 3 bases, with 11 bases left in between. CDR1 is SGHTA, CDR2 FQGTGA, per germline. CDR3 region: CASSLGWNYEQYF. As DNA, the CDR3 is TGTGCCAGCAGCCTCGGGTGGAACTACGAGCAGTACTTC.

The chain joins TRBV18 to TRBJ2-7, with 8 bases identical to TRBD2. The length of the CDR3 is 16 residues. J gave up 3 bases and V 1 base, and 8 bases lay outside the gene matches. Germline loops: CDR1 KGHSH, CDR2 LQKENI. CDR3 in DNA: TGTGCCAGCTCACCACGGTTAGCGGGATATCTCTACGAGCAGTACTTC. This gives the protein CASSPRLAGYLYEQYF.

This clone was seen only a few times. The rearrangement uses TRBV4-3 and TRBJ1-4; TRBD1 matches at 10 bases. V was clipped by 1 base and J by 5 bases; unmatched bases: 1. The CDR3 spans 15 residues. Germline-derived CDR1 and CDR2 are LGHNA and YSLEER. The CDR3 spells CASSQVDRGNEKLFF. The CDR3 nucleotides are TGCGCCAGCAGCCAAGTGGACAGGGGGAATGAAAAACTGTTTTTT.

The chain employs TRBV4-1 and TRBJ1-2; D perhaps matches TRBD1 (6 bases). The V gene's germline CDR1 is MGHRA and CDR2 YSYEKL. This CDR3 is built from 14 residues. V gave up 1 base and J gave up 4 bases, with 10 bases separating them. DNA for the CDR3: TGCGCCAGCAGCCAAGCTGGGGGCGGCTATGGCTACACCTTC. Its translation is CASSQAGGGYGYTF.

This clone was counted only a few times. The DNA for the CDR3 is TGTGCCAGCAGCATAGAAGACCCTCGGGAGGAAAAACTGTTTTTT. Its protein product is CASSIEDPREEKLFF. The V gene is TRBV6-1, the J gene TRBJ1-4, with no clear D. The germline CDR1 and CDR2 sequences are MNHNS and SASEGT. The CDR3 loop spans 15 amino acids. V dropped 6 bases and J dropped 8 bases, with 19 bases sitting between them.

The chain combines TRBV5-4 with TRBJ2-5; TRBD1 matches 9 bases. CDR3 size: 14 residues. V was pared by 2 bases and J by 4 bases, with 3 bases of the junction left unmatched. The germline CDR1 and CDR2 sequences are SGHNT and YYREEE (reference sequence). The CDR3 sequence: CASSFGQGIETQYF. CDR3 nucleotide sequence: TGTGCCAGCAGCTTCGGACAGGGGATAGAGACCCAGTACTTC.